This TCR beta chain was retrieved from a study of T cell responses to AZD1222 COVID-19 vaccine. General study points: Baseline antibody screening turned up just five to seven seropositive AZD1222 recipients.

TCRdb's table, derived via immunoSEQ multiplex PCR, lists solely in-frame clones and lacks some. This table holds fewer than 150,000 clones, 93% found once. Concerning this clone: Its antigen remains unidentified.

CDR1 and CDR2 from the germline V gene are LGHDT and YNNKEL (reference sequence). V was pared by 4 bases and J by 1 base, with 12 bases between. The CDR3 loop spans 15 amino acids. Sequencing was performed on peripheral blood, taken on day 0 of AZD1222 vaccination. This receptor was obtained from an adult in good health. V and J are TRBV3-1 (or the pseudogene TRBV3-2) and TRBJ2-3; D may be TRBD1 (5 bases). In DNA, the CDR3 is TGTGCCAGCAGCCGTGGGGCGGCTGGCACAGATACGCAGTATTTT. Protein product: CASSRGAAGTDTQYF.